This T cell receptor (beta chain) was identified in a study of T cell repertoires in ileal Crohn's disease. As for the study in general: Operated complications were stricturing disease (roughly 60%) and penetrating disease (approximately 39%).

Study results and caveats: Mucosal expansions were suggested to be mainly CD8 T cells. All patients with clonality above 26.8% had endoscopic recurrence.

Time point indicated: neoterminal ileum biopsy at postoperative endoscopy, about 6 months after surgery. Only in-frame clones appear in the TCRdb table, and some are missing; sequencing was by immunoSEQ multiplex PCR. This sample has about 62,000 clones; approximately 91% occur once, and the top ten carry under 2.5%. This clone was counted only a few times. Its antigen remains unknown. This CDR3 contains 14 residues. After removal of 3 bases from V and 3 bases from J, the junction contained 3 bases not matched to a gene. Germline CDR1 and CDR2: SNHLY and FYNNEI. The sequence was collected from an adult with Crohn's disease. The rearrangement links TRBV2 to TRBJ2-3; 7 nucleotides match TRBD1. The source material was ileal tissue. The CDR3 coding sequence is TGTGCCAGCAGTGAGGCAGGGGGAACAGATACGCAGTATTTT. Encoded protein: CASSEAGGTDTQYF.